Following are 29 T cell receptor beta chains from one sample sequenced in a study of early T cells in non-severe SARS-CoV-2 infection. One entry per CDR3 protein results from TCRdb running MiXCR on the 5' RACE reads. This table holds 60,000 to 70,000 distinct CDR3 sequences, over 4.5% found once. The material sequenced was whole blood, taken at baseline. All receptors derive from an adult who was a healthcare worker with PCR-confirmed SARS-CoV-2 infection or an uninfected control (not recorded which).

A few counts support this clonotype. CDR3 residues: CASGARDFEQYF. The CDR3 region has the DNA TGTGCCAGCGGAGCCCGGGACTTCGAGCAGTACTTC. V gene TRBV28 combines with J gene TRBJ2-7, with D possibly matching TRBD2 (6 bases). CDR1 and CDR2 (germline): MDHEN, SYDVKM. This CDR3 comprises 12 residues. Trimming took 8 bases from V and 6 from J, leaving 14 bases between them.

This chain connects TRBV29-1 to TRBJ2-6; the D call may be TRBD1 or TRBD2 (5 bases each). Trimming pared 6 bases from V and 2 bases from J, leaving 11 bases between. CDR1 SQVTM and CDR2 ANQGSEA come from the germline V gene. The CDR3 runs 14 residues. The CDR3 here is CSVGTSPGANVLTF. CDR3 in DNA: TGCAGCGTGGGGACGAGTCCTGGGGCCAACGTCCTGACTTTC.

This clonotype showed up many times. The chain links TRBV20-1 to TRBJ2-5; D gene ambiguous. The CDR3 length is 13 residues. Germline V CDR1 and CDR2: DFQATT, SNEGSKA (reference sequence). V gave up 2 bases and J gave up 4 bases, with 11 bases separating them. CDR3 sequence reads: CSARRPGGETQYF. DNA of the CDR3: TGCAGTGCTAGAAGGCCGGGCGGAGAGACCCAGTACTTC.

This clonotype has a count of ten or more. The chain combines TRBV6-6 with TRBJ2-1; 11 bases match TRBD2. The ends lost 5 bases at V and 3 bases at J; junction bases unmatched: 3. Germline V lookup: CDR1 MNHNY, CDR2 SVGAGI (reference sequence). The CDR3 is 15 amino acids. CDR3 DNA sequence: TGTGCCAGCAGTGAGGGACTAGCGGACTACAATGAGCAGTTCTTC. Amino acid sequence: CASSEGLADYNEQFF.

The J gene is TRBJ2-1, the V gene TRBV20-1; 8 nucleotides line up with TRBD2. Germline V gene lookup returns CDR1 DFQATT and CDR2 SNEGSKA (reference sequence). The CDR3 has 12 amino acids. The V segment lost 5 bases and the J segment 6 bases; nucleotides outside the gene matches: 3. The CDR3 region is CSAPGLANEQFF. Written as DNA, the CDR3 is TGCAGTGCTCCAGGACTAGCCAATGAGCAGTTCTTC.

This clonotype was seen repeatedly, ten times or more. This rearrangement joins TRBV6-1 to TRBJ1-5, with 8 bases lining up with TRBD1. J lost 5 bases, V lost 6 bases, and 9 bases had no gene match. Germline V gene sequence: CDR1 MNHNS, CDR2 SASEGT. The CDR3 is made up of 15 amino acids. CDR3 sequence reads: CASSPQGGGDQPQHF. CDR3 sequence (DNA): TGTGCCAGCAGCCCACAGGGGGGTGGCGATCAGCCCCAGCATTTT.

This clonotype was detected ten times or more. This sequence joins TRBV28 and TRBJ2-7; D unresolved. Trimming pared 8 bases from V and 2 bases from J, leaving 19 bases between. Germline V gene lookup returns CDR1 MDHEN and CDR2 SYDVKM. This CDR3 spans 15 amino acids. This chain's CDR3 is CASSAVEMGTYEQYF. The CDR3 nucleotides read TGTGCCAGCTCTGCGGTGGAGATGGGAACCTACGAGCAGTACTTC.

In this sample, this clonotype turned up many times. V usage is TRBV27 and J usage is TRBJ2-4, with TRBD2 matching 11 bases. Germline CDR1 is MNHEY and CDR2 is SMNVEV (reference sequence). The CDR3 has 17 amino acids. V gave up 1 base and J gave up 0 bases; unmatched junction bases: 2. The CDR3, as DNA: TGTGCCAGCAGTTTATTTGGACTAGCGGGAGCCAAAAACATTCAGTACTTC. It is translated as CASSLFGLAGAKNIQYF.

This clonotype was counted ten times or more. The chain employs TRBV7-2 and TRBJ2-5; possibly TRBD1 for D (6 bases). This CDR3 has 14 residues. The V and J ends lost 5 bases and 0 bases respectively, with 10 bases between them. Looked up from germline, CDR1 is SGHTA and CDR2 is FQGNSA. In nucleotides, the CDR3 is TGTGCCAGCAGCCTCGGGACACACCAAGAGACCCAGTACTTC. Translated, it gives CASSLGTHQETQYF.

The table lists this clonotype with many counts. This chain connects TRBV15 to TRBJ1-1; 7 nucleotides match TRBD1. CDR3 length: 13 residues. Per germline, CDR1 LNHNV and CDR2 YYDKDF (reference sequence). V shed 6 bases and J 3 bases; nucleotides not matched to a gene: 4. CDR3 nucleotide sequence: TGTGCCACCAGGCCACAGGGGTACACTGAAGCTTTCTTT. This translates into CATRPQGYTEAFF.

A few counts support this clonotype. V and J are TRBV27 and TRBJ2-2, with TRBD1 matching 9 bases. The CDR3 covers 15 residues. Germline V gene sequence: CDR1 MNHEY, CDR2 SMNVEV (reference sequence). V was clipped by 6 bases and J by 6 bases; unmatched bases: 8. The CDR3 region has the DNA TGTGCCAGCAGCCCCGGGACAGGGAAAGCCGGGGAGCTGTTTTTT. Its protein is CASSPGTGKAGELFF.

Ten or more counts support this clonotype. J is TRBJ2-3 and V is TRBV20-1; 7 nucleotides agree with TRBD2. The V segment lost 0 bases and the J segment 4 bases; nucleotides outside the gene matches: 4. The CDR3 loop spans 14 amino acids. Germline CDR1 reads DFQATT; CDR2 reads SNEGSKA (reference sequence). This chain's CDR3 is CSARDWRESDTQYF. CDR3 coding DNA: TGCAGTGCTAGAGATTGGCGGGAGTCAGATACGCAGTATTTT.

Judged by abundance, this clonotype is medium-sized. The chain employs TRBV10-3 and TRBJ1-1; D remains ambiguous. The V gene's germline CDR1 is ENHRY and CDR2 SYGVKD. The CDR3 is 13 amino acids. Trimming stripped 6 bases from V and 1 base from J, with 9 bases between. The DNA of the CDR3 is TGTGCCATCAGGGGCCACCAGAACACTGAAGCTTTCTTT. This codes for CAIRGHQNTEAFF.

This clonotype was seen more than once but under ten times. This chain connects TRBV30 to TRBJ1-6; D gene unclear. The CDR3 extends over 14 amino acids. Germline CDR1 is GTSNPN and CDR2 is SVGIG (reference sequence). V lost 4 bases and J 5 bases, leaving 12 bases between the germline ends. CDR3 coding DNA: TGTGCCTGGACTAAACGGATTGATAATTCACCCCTCCACTTT. Amino acids: CAWTKRIDNSPLHF.

The table lists this clonotype with many counts. The V gene is TRBV18, the J gene TRBJ1-1; 7 bases fit TRBD1. J gave up 1 base and V 3 bases, and 2 bases lay outside the gene matches. Germline loops: CDR1 KGHSH, CDR2 LQKENI. The CDR3 sequence is 14 residues long. The CDR3 reads CASSPQGGNTEAFF. The DNA for the CDR3 is TGTGCCAGCTCACCTCAGGGGGGGAACACTGAAGCTTTCTTT.

This clonotype has a count of ten or more. This chain uses TRBV28 with TRBJ2-3; possible D gene TRBD2, 5 bases. The V end was cut by 2 bases, the J end by 1 base, with 10 bases between. Germline V gives CDR1 MDHEN, CDR2 SYDVKM. This CDR3 is built from 15 residues. As DNA, the CDR3 is TGTGCCAGCAGTTTAGGTTCGGAGGGCACAGATACGCAGTATTTT. Protein sequence: CASSLGSEGTDTQYF.

As for this clonotype: A read error may explain this, as a much larger clone is one base away. The chain has TRBV6-2 or TRBV6-3 and TRBJ2-3; TRBD2 aligns across 7 bases. Germline CDR1 is MNHEY and CDR2 is SVGEGT. The CDR3 runs to 14 residues. CDR3 region: CASGYLLAVSTQYF. CDR3 DNA: TGTGCCAGCGGTTACCTTCTAGCGGTTTCCACGCAGTATTTT.

In this sample, this clonotype turned up many times. This chain uses TRBV7-2 with TRBJ2-1; 7 nucleotides line up with TRBD2. This CDR3 has 15 residues. V shed 0 bases and J 3 bases; nucleotides not matched to a gene: 2. Germline lookup yields CDR1 SGHTA and CDR2 FQGNSA. For the CDR3, the DNA is TGTGCCAGCAGCTTAGCGGGAGGGCTCTACAATGAGCAGTTCTTC. Encoded protein: CASSLAGGLYNEQFF.

This clonotype appeared many times. The gene calls are TRBV29-1 and TRBJ2-7; D tentatively fits TRBD1 or TRBD2 (5 bases each). Trimming shortened V by 1 base and J by 6 bases, and 13 bases separated the two germline ends. The V gene's germline CDR1 is SQVTM and CDR2 ANQGSEA. The CDR3 contains 13 residues. CDR3 nucleotides: TGCAGCGTTGAAGTCCCCCCTGGGGGCGAGCAGTACTTC. Residues: CSVEVPPGGEQYF.

At least ten counts were recorded for this clonotype. This chain joins TRBV4-2 and TRBJ2-3; possible D gene TRBD1, 5 bases. The V and J ends lost 0 bases and 3 bases respectively, with 13 bases between them. This CDR3 contains 16 residues. In germline, CDR1 is LGHNA, CDR2 YNFKEQ. CDR3 DNA sequence: TGTGCCAGCAGCCAAGACTCTCTCGACAGAACAGATACGCAGTATTTT. Translated, it gives CASSQDSLDRTDTQYF.

Many counts were recorded for this clonotype. V gene TRBV25-1 combines with J gene TRBJ2-2; no clear D gene. Trimming left V 5 bases short and J 6 bases short, with 16 bases between. The CDR3 loop spans 15 amino acids. CDR1 MGHDK and CDR2 SYGVNS come from the germline V gene. CDR3 nucleotide sequence: TGTGCCAGCAGTCCCCCCCCCAGGTGGGCCGGGGAGCTGTTTTTT. Translation: CASSPPPRWAGELFF.

This clonotype was counted ten times or more. J is TRBJ2-1 and V is TRBV7-8; TRBD2 is a possible D gene (6 bases). Germline lookup yields CDR1 SGHVS and CDR2 FQNEAQ. CDR3 length: 15 residues. V lost 2 bases and J lost 3, with 11 bases in between. The CDR3 region has the DNA TGTGCCAGCAGCTTATTAGCGGAAAGCTACAATGAGCAGTTCTTC. It yields the protein CASSLLAESYNEQFF.

This clonotype has ten or more counts. This chain links TRBV18 with TRBJ1-2; 8 bases line up with TRBD1. Looked up from germline, CDR1 is KGHSH and CDR2 is LQKENI. V was pared by 0 bases and J by 6 bases, with 12 bases of the junction left unmatched. This CDR3 contains 17 residues. The CDR3 here is CASSPPSRGLGHDGYTF. In DNA form, the CDR3 reads TGTGCCAGCTCACCACCGTCCAGGGGGCTCGGGCATGATGGCTACACCTTC. The whole variable domain, filled in from reference TRBV18 and TRBJ1-2, reads NAGVMQNPRHLVRRRGQEARLRCSPMKGHSHVYWYRQLPEEGLKFMVYLQKENIIDESGMPKERFSAEFPKEGPSILRIQQVVRGDSAAYFCASSPPSRGLGHDGYTFGSGTRLTVV.

The sample holds many counts of this clonotype. The chain carries TRBV20-1 and TRBJ1-2; 7 nucleotides align to TRBD1. The CDR3 is 15 amino acids. Germline V CDR1 and CDR2: DFQATT, SNEGSKA (reference sequence). The V gene end was trimmed by 4 bases and the J gene end by 0 bases; junction bases not matched to a gene: 8. The CDR3 coding sequence is TGCAGTGCTACCTTACAGGGGAAGCCTAACTATGGCTACACCTTC. Its protein is CSATLQGKPNYGYTF.

This clonotype was observed many times. J is TRBJ2-7 and V is TRBV5-8; 8 bases are a match to TRBD1. This CDR3 spans 14 amino acids. Trimming cost V 4 bases and J 4 bases; bases outside gene matches: 7. Germline V gene data show CDR1 as SGHTS and CDR2 as YDEGEE. CDR3 region: CASSRRTGYYEQYF. The CDR3 DNA sequence: TGTGCCAGCAGCCGGCGGACAGGGTATTACGAGCAGTACTTC.

The chain carries TRBV28 and TRBJ2-2; D tentatively fits TRBD1 or TRBD2 (6 bases each). The CDR3 spans 15 residues. Per germline, CDR1 MDHEN and CDR2 SYDVKM. V was clipped by 5 bases and J by 1 base, with 11 bases between them. CDR3 loop: CASSKGGQNTGELFF. The CDR3 region has the DNA TGTGCCAGCAGTAAGGGGGGACAGAACACCGGGGAGCTGTTTTTT.

This clonotype was counted ten times or more. The rearrangement uses TRBV10-1 and TRBJ2-1, with TRBD2 as a possible D gene (6 bases). In germline, CDR1 is WNHNN, CDR2 SYGVQD (reference sequence). The V end was cut by 0 bases, the J end by 13 bases, with 10 bases between. The CDR3 length is 12 residues. CDR3 sequence: CASSESSSEQFF. CDR3 nucleotides: TGCGCCAGCAGTGAGTCGTCTAGCGAACAGTTCTTC.

The table lists this clonotype with many counts. The V call is TRBV20-1, the J call TRBJ1-5; D unresolved. CDR3 length: 13 amino acids. The ends were cut back, 5 bases at V and 2 bases at J, with 10 bases in the middle. CDR1 and CDR2 (germline): DFQATT, SNEGSKA (reference sequence). CDR3 bases: TGCAGTGCTGACCCACCCGGCAATCAGCCCCAGCATTTT. Translated, it gives CSADPPGNQPQHF.

The chain is built from TRBV2 and TRBJ2-2, with 9 positions matching TRBD1. V lost 5 bases and J lost 4; bases outside the gene matches: 5. The germline CDR1 and CDR2 sequences are SNHLY and FYNNEI. The CDR3 sequence is 15 residues long. The CDR3 nucleotides read TGTGCCAGCAGTCTTGCGACAGGGGGCACCGGGGAGCTGTTTTTT. Translated, it gives CASSLATGGTGELFF.